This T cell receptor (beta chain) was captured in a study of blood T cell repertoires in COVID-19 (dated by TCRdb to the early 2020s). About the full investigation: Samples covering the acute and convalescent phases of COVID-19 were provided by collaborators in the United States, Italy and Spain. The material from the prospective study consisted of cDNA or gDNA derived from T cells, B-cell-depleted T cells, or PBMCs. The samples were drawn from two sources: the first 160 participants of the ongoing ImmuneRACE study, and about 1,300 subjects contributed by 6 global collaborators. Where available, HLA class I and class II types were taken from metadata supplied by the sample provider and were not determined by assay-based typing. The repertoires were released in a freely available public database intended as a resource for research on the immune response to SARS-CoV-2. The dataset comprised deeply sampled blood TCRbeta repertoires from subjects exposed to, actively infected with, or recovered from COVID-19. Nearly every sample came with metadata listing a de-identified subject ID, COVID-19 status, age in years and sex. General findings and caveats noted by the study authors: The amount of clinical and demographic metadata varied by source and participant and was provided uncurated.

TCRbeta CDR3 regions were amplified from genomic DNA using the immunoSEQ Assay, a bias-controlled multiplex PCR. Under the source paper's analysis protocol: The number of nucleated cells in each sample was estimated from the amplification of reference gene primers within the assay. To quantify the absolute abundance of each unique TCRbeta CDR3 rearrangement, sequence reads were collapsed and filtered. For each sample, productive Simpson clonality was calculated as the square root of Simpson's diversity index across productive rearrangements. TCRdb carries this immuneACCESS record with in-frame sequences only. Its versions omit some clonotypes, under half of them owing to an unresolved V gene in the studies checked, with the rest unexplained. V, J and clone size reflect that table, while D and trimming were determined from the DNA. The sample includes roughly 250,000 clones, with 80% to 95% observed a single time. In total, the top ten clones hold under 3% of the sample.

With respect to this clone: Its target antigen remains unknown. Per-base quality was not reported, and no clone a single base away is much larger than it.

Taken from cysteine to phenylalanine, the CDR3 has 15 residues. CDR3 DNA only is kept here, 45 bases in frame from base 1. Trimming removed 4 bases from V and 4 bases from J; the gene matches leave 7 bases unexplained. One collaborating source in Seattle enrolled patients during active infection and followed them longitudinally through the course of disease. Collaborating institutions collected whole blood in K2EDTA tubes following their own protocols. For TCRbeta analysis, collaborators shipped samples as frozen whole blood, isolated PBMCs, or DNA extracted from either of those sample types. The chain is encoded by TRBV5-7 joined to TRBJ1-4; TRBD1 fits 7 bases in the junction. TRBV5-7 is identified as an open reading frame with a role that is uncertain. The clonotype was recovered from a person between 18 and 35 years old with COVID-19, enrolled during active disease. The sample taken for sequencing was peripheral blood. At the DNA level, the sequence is TGTGCCAGCAGCAGTCCGACAGGGCATAATGAAAAACTGTTTTTT. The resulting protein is CASSSPTGHNEKLFF.